Shown below are 31 T cell receptor beta chains from a single sample sequenced in a study of blood T cell repertoires in COVID-19. Using immunoSEQ multiplex PCR, the repertoire was profiled, and TCRdb retains in-frame clones only, with some absent. This table has approximately 350,000 clones, roughly 87% appearing once. The sequencing input was PBMCs or T cells enriched from blood (not recorded which). These receptors all come from a woman aged 25 to 39 who had recovered from COVID-19.

The CDR3 protein is CASSLAGNKDGYTF. The CDR3 nucleotides are TGTGCCAGCAGCTTAGCAGGGAATAAGGATGGCTACACCTTC. This chain links TRBV7-3 with TRBJ1-2; D might be TRBD1 (5 bases). The V end was cut by 2 bases, the J end by 6 bases, with 13 bases between. CDR1 and CDR2 from the germline V gene are SGHTA and FQGTGA. This CDR3 contains 14 residues.

J is TRBJ2-3 and V is TRBV28, with 8 bases matching TRBD1. CDR1 is MDHEN and CDR2 is SYDVKM in the germline V gene. This CDR3 has 16 residues. The V segment lost 6 bases and the J segment 6 bases; nucleotides outside the gene matches: 14. DNA for the CDR3: TGTGCCAGCAGCCCTATTCGGACAGGGTTTAAGGATACGCAGTATTTT. Translated, it gives CASSPIRTGFKDTQYF.

The chain links TRBV11-2 to TRBJ2-2; possible D gene TRBD1, 6 bases. Per germline, CDR1 SGHAT and CDR2 FQNNGV. The CDR3 consists of 15 residues. V shed 8 bases and J shed 7 bases, with 20 bases lying between them. This chain's CDR3 is CASGKTNRDRGELFF. The CDR3 nucleotides read TGTGCCAGCGGGAAAACGAACAGGGACCGCGGGGAGCTGTTTTTT.

V and J are TRBV7-8 and TRBJ2-7; 7 nucleotides align to TRBD1. The CDR3 extends over 14 amino acids. The germline V gene has CDR1 SGHVS and CDR2 FQNEAQ. Trimming took 6 bases from V and 2 from J; bases not matched to a gene: 7. The CDR3 loop is CASSFRDSAYEQYF. CDR3 DNA sequence: TGTGCCAGCAGTTTCCGGGACAGTGCCTACGAGCAGTACTTC.

V gene TRBV10-3 combines with J gene TRBJ1-2; 10 nucleotides align to TRBD1. Germline V CDR1 and CDR2: ENHRY, SYGVKD. Trimming removed 0 bases from V and 7 bases from J; junction bases left unmatched: 8. The CDR3 is 16 amino acids. The CDR3 DNA reads TGTGCCATCAGTGAGTCCGTGGGACAGGGGAGGAGTGGCTACACCTTC. Translation: CAISESVGQGRSGYTF.

The gene calls are TRBV3-1 (or the pseudogene TRBV3-2) and TRBJ2-7; 12 bases are a match to TRBD2. From germline, CDR1 is LGHDT and CDR2 YNNKEL (reference sequence). J gave up 0 bases and V 5 bases, and 11 bases lay outside the gene matches. The CDR3 has 18 residues. The CDR3 DNA sequence: TGTGCCAGCAGCGATACCCCTCTAGCGGGGGGGAGCTCCTACGAGCAGTACTTC. Its translation is CASSDTPLAGGSSYEQYF.

The chain links TRBV28 to TRBJ2-1; TRBD2 matches at 11 bases. The CDR3 has 18 residues. Germline assignment: CDR1 MDHEN and CDR2 SYDVKM. V gave up 5 bases and J gave up 0 bases; unmatched junction bases: 9. CDR3 in amino acids: CASSPLSTSGSSYNEQFF. CDR3 in DNA: TGTGCCAGCAGTCCCCTAAGTACTAGCGGGAGCTCCTACAATGAGCAGTTCTTC.

The J gene is TRBJ1-1, the V gene TRBV7-3, with 8 bases fitting TRBD1. The CDR3 length is 15 residues. Germline trimming cut 4 bases from V and 3 bases from J; bases unmatched to any gene: 7. Germline V gene sequence: CDR1 SGHTA, CDR2 FQGTGA. The CDR3 bases are TGTGCCAGCAGCTCCACAGGGGGGTGGGACACTGAAGCTTTCTTT. It encodes CASSSTGGWDTEAFF.

This sequence joins TRBV7-3 and TRBJ2-1, with 14 bases fitting TRBD2. Germline V gene data show CDR1 as SGHTA and CDR2 as FQGTGA. V shed 4 bases, J shed 2 bases, and the junction held 13 bases outside the gene matches. CDR3 length equals 20 residues. CDR3 sequence reads: CASSSDIGLAGGLTYNEQFF. In DNA form, the CDR3 reads TGTGCCAGCAGCTCTGACATAGGACTAGCGGGGGGACTGACCTACAATGAGCAGTTCTTC.

The rearrangement links TRBV12-5 to TRBJ1-3, with 11 bases identical to TRBD1. This CDR3 spans 15 amino acids. Germline CDR1 is LGHNT and CDR2 is FRNRAP. Losses at the gene ends were 4 bases for V and 8 bases for J; bases not matched to a gene: 7. CDR3 residues: CASGSSGQGDDTIYF. For the CDR3, the DNA is TGTGCTAGTGGTTCTTCGGGACAGGGGGATGACACCATATATTTT.

This chain joins TRBV6-5 and TRBJ1-4, with TRBD1 identical over 8 bases. Germline assignment: CDR1 MNHEY and CDR2 SVGAGI. The length of the CDR3 is 14 residues. Trimming took 5 bases from V and 8 from J; bases not matched to a gene: 7. The CDR3 coding sequence is TGTGCCAGCAGTCGACAGGGGTCGGGCGAAAAACTGTTTTTT. Translating it yields CASSRQGSGEKLFF.

The V and J genes are TRBV6-4 and TRBJ1-2; the D is unclear. Trimming left V 1 base short and J 4 bases short, with 10 bases between. Germline CDR1 reads MRHNA; CDR2 reads SNTAGT. The CDR3 loop spans 14 amino acids. Here the CDR3 reads CASSDYLGGYGYTF. The DNA of the CDR3 is TGTGCCAGCAGTGACTACCTAGGCGGCTATGGCTACACCTTC.

V and J are TRBV28 and TRBJ1-1; D is perhaps TRBD1 (5 bases). The germline CDR1 and CDR2 sequences are MDHEN and SYDVKM. The CDR3 runs 13 residues. V shed 6 bases and J shed 0 bases, with 8 bases lying between them. The CDR3 here is CASRETVNTEAFF. As DNA, the CDR3 is TGTGCCAGCAGGGAGACAGTGAACACTGAAGCTTTCTTT.

This chain joins TRBV19 and TRBJ2-2, with a weak D call TRBD1 (6 bases). CDR3 length: 16 amino acids. In germline, CDR1 is LNHDA, CDR2 SQIVND (reference sequence). The V end was cut by 3 bases, the J end by 5 bases, with 16 bases between. CDR3 protein: CASSMSDRDYTGELFF. In nucleotides, the CDR3 is TGTGCCAGTAGTATGTCGGACAGAGATTATACCGGGGAGCTGTTTTTT.

This clone is a singleton in its sample. The rearrangement uses TRBV10-1 and TRBJ1-1; 8 positions agree with TRBD1. The CDR3 is 15 residues long. CDR1 and CDR2 from the germline V gene are WNHNN and SYGVQD (reference sequence). The J segment lost 2 bases and the V segment lost 2 bases, leaving 4 bases of the junction unmatched. The CDR3 reads CASSERQGTNTEAFF. The CDR3 DNA reads TGCGCCAGCAGTGAGAGACAGGGGACCAACACTGAAGCTTTCTTT.

This chain links TRBV24-1 with TRBJ2-6; 8 bases agree with TRBD1. Germline CDR1 is KGHDR and CDR2 is SFDVKD. V trimming: 7 bases; J trimming: 0 bases; junction bases outside the gene matches: 16. This CDR3 has 20 amino acids. The CDR3 sequence: CATRPTAPGQVSSGANVLTF. In nucleotides, the CDR3 is TGTGCCACCAGGCCGACGGCACCGGGACAGGTAAGCTCTGGGGCCAACGTCCTGACTTTC.

The V gene is TRBV7-8, the J gene TRBJ2-3, with TRBD1 identical over 10 bases. Germline V gene lookup returns CDR1 SGHVS and CDR2 FQNEAQ. J gave up 2 bases and V 7 bases, and 12 bases lay outside the gene matches. The CDR3 has 17 amino acids. Here the CDR3 reads CASTERTGQGSTDTQYF. The CDR3 DNA sequence: TGTGCCAGCACCGAAAGAACGGGACAGGGGTCCACAGATACGCAGTATTTT.

The chain couples TRBV2 to TRBJ1-1, with 7 positions matching TRBD1. Germline CDR1 SNHLY, CDR2 FYNNEI. The CDR3 covers 16 residues. J lost 2 bases, V lost 6 bases, and 12 bases had no gene match. The CDR3 nucleotides read TGTGCCAGCAGAGACGAATCCGGGACAGCTAACACTGAAGCTTTCTTT. The encoded protein is CASRDESGTANTEAFF.

This rearrangement joins TRBV5-1 to TRBJ2-3, with D perhaps matching TRBD1 (6 bases). From germline, CDR1 is SGHRS and CDR2 YFSETQ. V was pared by 1 base and J by 2 bases, with 11 bases between. The CDR3 totals 15 residues. CDR3 nucleotide sequence: TGCGCCAGCAGCTTGAGAGGGGACACCACAGATACGCAGTATTTT. This gives the protein CASSLRGDTTDTQYF.

This chain links TRBV7-6 with TRBJ1-4; 10 bases are a match to TRBD1. Per germline, CDR1 SGHVS and CDR2 FNYEAQ. The CDR3 totals 15 residues. Trimming took 4 bases from V and 8 from J; bases not matched to a gene: 7. The CDR3 here is CASSSQTGGREKLFF. Here the CDR3 DNA reads TGTGCCAGCAGCTCGCAGACAGGGGGCCGAGAAAAACTGTTTTTT.

The V call is TRBV28, the J call TRBJ1-1; TRBD1 agrees at 8 bases. Germline V gene data show CDR1 as MDHEN and CDR2 as SYDVKM. CDR3 size: 14 residues. The junction had 4 bases not matched to a gene; V was cut back by 2 bases and J by 5 bases. The CDR3 DNA reads TGTGCCAGCAGTTTAAACAGGGGGAGAACTGAAGCTTTCTTT. Translating gives CASSLNRGRTEAFF.

The chain is built from TRBV7-9 and TRBJ2-7; 10 bases agree with TRBD2. V lost 5 bases, J lost 3 bases, and 4 bases stayed unmatched. CDR3 length: 14 amino acids. Germline values: CDR1 SEHNR, CDR2 FQNEAQ (reference sequence). CDR3: CASSPGLAVYEQYF. The CDR3 nucleotides are TGTGCCAGCAGCCCAGGACTAGCGGTCTACGAGCAGTACTTC.

The chain employs TRBV13 and TRBJ1-6, with TRBD1 as a possible D gene (5 bases). Germline V gene sequence: CDR1 PRHDT, CDR2 FYEKMQ (reference sequence). The CDR3 runs 17 residues. V was pared by 5 bases and J by 0 bases, with 14 bases between. The CDR3, as DNA: TGTGCCAGCAGCCAGGGTGAGAGGAGCTCCTATAATTCACCCCTCCACTTT. It is translated as CASSQGERSSYNSPLHF.

This clone is a singleton in its sample. V is TRBV3-1 (or the pseudogene TRBV3-2) and J is TRBJ1-1, with no clear D. V was clipped by 1 base and J by 6 bases, with 12 bases between them. The CDR3 is 14 amino acids. The germline CDR1 and CDR2 sequences are LGHDT and YNNKEL (reference sequence). CDR3 DNA: TGTGCCAGCAGCCAAGCCGGGAGTGGGTCTGAAGCTTTCTTT. Its translation: CASSQAGSGSEAFF.

The chain links TRBV10-3 to TRBJ2-1; no clear D gene. Trimming removed 10 bases from V and 9 bases from J, with 16 bases in between. The germline CDR1 and CDR2 sequences are ENHRY and SYGVKD. This CDR3 has 12 residues. CDR3 loop: CATLDRTGEQFF. The CDR3 DNA follows: TGTGCCACCCTAGATCGTACGGGTGAGCAGTTCTTC.

This chain's CDR3 is CASSLTGAVSETQYF. CDR3 nucleotide sequence: TGTGCCAGCAGCTTAACAGGGGCGGTATCGGAGACCCAGTACTTC. The chain combines TRBV7-9 with TRBJ2-5; 7 positions agree with TRBD1. This CDR3 contains 15 residues. The V gene's germline CDR1 is SEHNR and CDR2 FQNEAQ (reference sequence). V was clipped by 2 bases and J by 5 bases; unmatched bases: 8.

This sequence joins TRBV2 and TRBJ1-2; 7 bases fit TRBD1. The trim removed 5 bases at V and 3 bases at J, leaving 12 bases unmatched. The V gene's germline CDR1 is SNHLY and CDR2 FYNNEI. This CDR3 comprises 16 residues. The CDR3 loop reads CASSLLTGMGYYGYTF. Written as DNA, the CDR3 is TGTGCCAGCAGTTTACTGACAGGGATGGGTTACTATGGCTACACCTTC.

The chain recombines TRBV7-3 with TRBJ1-1, with TRBD1 matching over 7 bases. Germline CDR1 is SGHTA and CDR2 is FQGTGA. This CDR3 is built from 13 residues. V lost 5 bases and J lost 5; bases outside the gene matches: 5. This chain's CDR3 is CASSPQGGTEAFF. CDR3 in DNA: TGTGCCAGCAGCCCCCAGGGGGGTACTGAAGCTTTCTTT.

This chain's CDR3 is CASSQGGRTDTQYF. CDR3 DNA: TGTGCCAGCAGCCAAGGAGGCCGCACAGATACGCAGTATTTT. The gene calls are TRBV3-1 (or the pseudogene TRBV3-2) and TRBJ2-3, with D unclear. Germline values: CDR1 LGHDT, CDR2 YNNKEL (reference sequence). Trimming removed 1 base at V and 1 base at J, with 6 bases between. This CDR3 comprises 14 residues.

The chain links TRBV11-1 to TRBJ2-6; maybe TRBD2 (5 bases). There are 15 residues in the CDR3. The V gene's germline CDR1 is SGHAT and CDR2 FQDESV (reference sequence). V was pared by 1 base and J by 4 bases, with 8 bases between. The CDR3 loop reads CASSLEGAGANVLTF. CDR3 DNA sequence: TGTGCCAGCAGCTTAGAGGGAGCAGGGGCCAACGTCCTGACTTTC.

The chain employs TRBV7-2 and TRBJ1-1; the D is unclear. CDR1 SGHTA and CDR2 FQGNSA come from the germline V gene. The V end was cut by 4 bases, the J end by 2 bases, with 11 bases between. This CDR3 has 14 residues. CDR3 loop: CASSSLQVNTEAFF. CDR3 bases: TGTGCCAGCAGCTCGCTCCAGGTAAACACTGAAGCTTTCTTT.